This T cell receptor beta chain was documented in a study of T cell repertoires in cytomegalovirus infection. Overall study: Well-studied HLA-B-restricted CMV epitopes were used in the study alongside recently identified HLA-C-restricted ones. It was the public TCR beta signatures that indicated both CMV infection and matching HLA type. Whole-study findings and limits: Summed public TCR beta family frequency identified CMV carriers bearing the relevant HLA. In two of eight donors, the top clonotype was HLA-C-restricted CMV-specific.

TCRdb analysed the reads with MiXCR anew, one entry per CDR3 protein. The sample lists approximately 770,000 distinct CDR3 sequences, under 35% occurring once. Looked up from germline, CDR1 is SEHNR and CDR2 is FQNEAQ (reference sequence). This CDR3 has 15 residues. Trimming stripped 2 bases from V and 7 bases from J, with 14 bases between. For this clonotype: Its antigen remains unidentified.

The chain uses TRBV7-9 and TRBJ2-2, with TRBD1 as a possible D gene (5 bases). The receptor was derived from a human donor in good health (CMV status not recorded). Some clones in this sample may be carry-over from other donors' samples. The input for sequencing was cultured CD8+ T cells from PBMCs, taken from culture after CMV antigen stimulation. Here the CDR3 reads CASSLTQDVFGELFF. CDR3 nucleotide sequence: TGTGCCAGCAGCTTAACACAGGATGTTTTCGGGGAGCTGTTTTTT.